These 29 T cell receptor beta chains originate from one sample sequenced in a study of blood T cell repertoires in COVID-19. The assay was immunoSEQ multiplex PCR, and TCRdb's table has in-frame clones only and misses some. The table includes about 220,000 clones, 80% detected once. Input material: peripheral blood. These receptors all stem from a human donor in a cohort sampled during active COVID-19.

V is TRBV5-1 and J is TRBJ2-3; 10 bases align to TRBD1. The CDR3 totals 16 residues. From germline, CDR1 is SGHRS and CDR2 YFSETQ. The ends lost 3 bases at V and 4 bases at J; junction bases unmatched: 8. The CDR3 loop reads CASSSTGTGVPDTQYF. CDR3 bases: TGCGCCAGCAGCTCAACCGGGACAGGGGTGCCAGATACGCAGTATTTT.

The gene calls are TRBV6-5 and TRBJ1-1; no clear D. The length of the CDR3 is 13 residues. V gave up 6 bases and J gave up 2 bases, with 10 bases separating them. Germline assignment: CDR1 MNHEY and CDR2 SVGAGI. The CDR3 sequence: CASRPTANTEAFF. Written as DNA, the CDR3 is TGTGCCAGCAGACCCACAGCAAACACTGAAGCTTTCTTT.

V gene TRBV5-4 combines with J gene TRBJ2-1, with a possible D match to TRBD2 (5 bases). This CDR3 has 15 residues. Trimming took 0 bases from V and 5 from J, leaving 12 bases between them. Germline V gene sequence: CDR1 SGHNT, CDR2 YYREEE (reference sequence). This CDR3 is CASSLALASHNEQFF. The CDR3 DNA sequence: TGTGCCAGCAGCTTGGCCCTAGCATCGCACAATGAGCAGTTCTTC. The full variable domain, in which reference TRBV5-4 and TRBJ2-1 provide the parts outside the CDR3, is ETGVTQSPTHLIKTRGQQVTLRCSSQSGHNTVSWYQQALGQGPQFIFQYYREEENGRGNFPPRFSGLQFPNYSSELNVNALELDDSALYLCASSLALASHNEQFFGPGTRLTVL.

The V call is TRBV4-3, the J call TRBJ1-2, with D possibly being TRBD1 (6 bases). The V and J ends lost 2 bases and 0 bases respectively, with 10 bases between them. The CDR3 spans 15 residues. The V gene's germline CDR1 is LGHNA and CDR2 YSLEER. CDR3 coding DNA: TGCGCCAGCAGCCAATCCGGGACAACTAACTATGGCTACACCTTC. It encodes CASSQSGTTNYGYTF.

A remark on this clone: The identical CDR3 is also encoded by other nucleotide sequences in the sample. The CDR3 spells CASSQGRGTEAFF. The CDR3 DNA follows: TGTGCCAGCAGCCAAGGAAGGGGCACTGAAGCTTTCTTT. The chain joins TRBV3-1 (or the pseudogene TRBV3-2) to TRBJ1-1; tentative D call: TRBD1 (5 bases). This CDR3 comprises 13 residues. V lost 1 base and J 4 bases, leaving 7 bases between the germline ends. Germline-derived CDR1 and CDR2 are LGHDT and YNNKEL (reference sequence).

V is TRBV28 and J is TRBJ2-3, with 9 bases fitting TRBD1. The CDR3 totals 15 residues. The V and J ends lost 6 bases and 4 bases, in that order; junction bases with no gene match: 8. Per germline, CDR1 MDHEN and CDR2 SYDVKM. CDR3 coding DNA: TGTGCCAGCAGAAGACAGGGGGTTATCGCAGATACGCAGTATTTT. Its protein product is CASRRQGVIADTQYF. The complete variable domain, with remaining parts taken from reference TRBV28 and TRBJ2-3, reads DVKVTQSSRYLVKRTGEKVFLECVQDMDHENMFWYRQDPGLGLRLIYFSYDVKMKEKGDIPEGYSVSREKKERFSLILESASTNQTSMYLCASRRQGVIADTQYFGPGTRLTVL.

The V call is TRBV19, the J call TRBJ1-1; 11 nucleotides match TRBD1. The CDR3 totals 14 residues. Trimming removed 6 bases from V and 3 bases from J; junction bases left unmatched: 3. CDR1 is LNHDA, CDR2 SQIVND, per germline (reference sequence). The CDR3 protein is CASRRGQGDTEAFF. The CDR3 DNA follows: TGTGCCAGTAGGAGGGGACAGGGGGACACTGAAGCTTTCTTT. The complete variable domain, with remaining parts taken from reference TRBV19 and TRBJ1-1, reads DGGITQSPKYLFRKEGQNVTLSCEQNLNHDAMYWYRQDPGQGLRLIYYSQIVNDFQKGDIAEGYSVSREKKESFPLTVTSAQKNPTAFYLCASRRGQGDTEAFFGQGTRLTVV.

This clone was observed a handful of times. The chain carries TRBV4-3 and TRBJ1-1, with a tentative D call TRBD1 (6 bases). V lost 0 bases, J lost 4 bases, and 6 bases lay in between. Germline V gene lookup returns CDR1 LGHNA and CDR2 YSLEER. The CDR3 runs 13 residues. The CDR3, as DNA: TGCGCCAGCAGCCAAGAAGGGGGCACTGAAGCTTTCTTT. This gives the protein CASSQEGGTEAFF.

The CDR3 loop is CASRDNRYSNQPQHF. DNA for the CDR3: TGCGCCAGCAGGGACAACCGTTATAGCAATCAGCCCCAGCATTTT. The gene calls are TRBV23-1 and TRBJ1-5; D perhaps matches TRBD1 (5 bases). TRBV23-1 is an open reading frame whose function is uncertain. V shed 6 bases and J shed 0 bases, with 12 bases lying between them. The CDR3 contains 15 residues.

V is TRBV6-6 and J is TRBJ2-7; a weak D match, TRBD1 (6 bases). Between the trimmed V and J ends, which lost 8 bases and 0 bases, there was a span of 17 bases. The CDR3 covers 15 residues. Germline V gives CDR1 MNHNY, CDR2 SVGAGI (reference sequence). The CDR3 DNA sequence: TGTGCCAGCGGCTGGCAGGGGAAGGGCTCCTACGAGCAGTACTTC. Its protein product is CASGWQGKGSYEQYF.

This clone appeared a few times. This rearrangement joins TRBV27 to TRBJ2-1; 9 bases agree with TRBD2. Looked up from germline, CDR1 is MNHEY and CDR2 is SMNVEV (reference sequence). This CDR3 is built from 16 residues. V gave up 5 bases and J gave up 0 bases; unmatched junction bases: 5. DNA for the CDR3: TGTGCCAGCAGTACCGAGCGGGGGGTCTCCTACAATGAGCAGTTCTTC. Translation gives CASSTERGVSYNEQFF.

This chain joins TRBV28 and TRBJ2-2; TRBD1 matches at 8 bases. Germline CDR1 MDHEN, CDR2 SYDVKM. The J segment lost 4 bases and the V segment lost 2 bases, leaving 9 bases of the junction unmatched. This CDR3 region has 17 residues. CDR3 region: CASSLRFGQGRTGELFF. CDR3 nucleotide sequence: TGTGCCAGCAGTTTAAGATTTGGACAGGGTCGCACCGGGGAGCTGTTTTTT.

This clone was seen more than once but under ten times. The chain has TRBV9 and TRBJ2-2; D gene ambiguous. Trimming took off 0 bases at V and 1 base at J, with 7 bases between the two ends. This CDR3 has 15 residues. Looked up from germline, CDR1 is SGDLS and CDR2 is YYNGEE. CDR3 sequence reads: CASSVGLRNTGELFF. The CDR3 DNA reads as TGTGCCAGCAGCGTAGGTCTCCGGAACACCGGGGAGCTGTTTTTT.

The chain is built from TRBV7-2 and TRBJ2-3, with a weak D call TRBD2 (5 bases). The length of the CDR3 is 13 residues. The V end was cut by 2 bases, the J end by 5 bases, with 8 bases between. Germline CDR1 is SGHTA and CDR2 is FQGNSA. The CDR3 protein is CASSLQRGDTQYF. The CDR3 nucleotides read TGTGCCAGCAGCTTACAACGGGGAGATACGCAGTATTTT.

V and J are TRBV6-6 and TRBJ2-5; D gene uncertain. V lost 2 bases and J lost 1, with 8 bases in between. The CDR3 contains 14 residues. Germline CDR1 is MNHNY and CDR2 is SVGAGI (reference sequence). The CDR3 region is CASSYGPLQETQYF. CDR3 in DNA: TGTGCCAGCAGTTACGGGCCACTCCAAGAGACCCAGTACTTC.

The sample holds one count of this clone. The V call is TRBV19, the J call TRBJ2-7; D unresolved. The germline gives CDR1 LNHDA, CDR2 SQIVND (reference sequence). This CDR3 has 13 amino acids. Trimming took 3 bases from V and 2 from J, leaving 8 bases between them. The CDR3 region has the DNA TGTGCCAGTAGTATCGCTGCGACCTACGAGCAGTACTTC. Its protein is CASSIAATYEQYF.

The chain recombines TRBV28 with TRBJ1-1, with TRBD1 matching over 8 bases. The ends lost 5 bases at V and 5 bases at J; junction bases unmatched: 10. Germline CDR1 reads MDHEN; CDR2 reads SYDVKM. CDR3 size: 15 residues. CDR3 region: CASSPRTGWSTEAFF. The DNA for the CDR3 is TGTGCCAGCAGTCCTAGGACAGGGTGGAGTACTGAAGCTTTCTTT.

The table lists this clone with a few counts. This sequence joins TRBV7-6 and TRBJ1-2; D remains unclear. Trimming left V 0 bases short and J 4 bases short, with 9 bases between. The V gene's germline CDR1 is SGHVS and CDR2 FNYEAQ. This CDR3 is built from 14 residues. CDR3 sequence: CASSLAGGSYGYTF. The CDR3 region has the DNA TGTGCCAGCAGCTTAGCGGGTGGGAGCTATGGCTACACCTTC.

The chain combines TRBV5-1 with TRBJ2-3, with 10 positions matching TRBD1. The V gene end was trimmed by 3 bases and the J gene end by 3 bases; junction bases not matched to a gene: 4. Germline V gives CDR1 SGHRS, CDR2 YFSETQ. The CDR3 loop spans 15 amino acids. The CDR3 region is CASSWRTGGTDTQYF. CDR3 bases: TGCGCCAGCAGCTGGCGGACAGGGGGAACAGATACGCAGTATTTT.

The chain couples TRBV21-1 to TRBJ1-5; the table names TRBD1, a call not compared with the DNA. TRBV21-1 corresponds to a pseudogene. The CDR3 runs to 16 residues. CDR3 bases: TGTGCCAGCAGCAAAGGCCCAGGGTCCTCTCTTCAGCCCCAGCATTTT. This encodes CASSKGPGSSLQPQHF.

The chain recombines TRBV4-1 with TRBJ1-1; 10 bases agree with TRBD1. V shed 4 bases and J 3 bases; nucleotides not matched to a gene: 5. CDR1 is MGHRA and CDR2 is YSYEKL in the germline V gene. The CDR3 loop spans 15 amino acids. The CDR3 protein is CASSLGQGWYTEAFF. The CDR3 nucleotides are TGCGCCAGCAGCCTGGGACAGGGGTGGTACACTGAAGCTTTCTTT.

The CDR3 sequence is CASSLTGARVSYEQYF. The CDR3 nucleotides are TGTGCCAGCAGCCTAACAGGGGCCCGGGTCTCCTACGAGCAGTACTTC. This chain joins TRBV13 and TRBJ2-7; 7 nucleotides line up with TRBD1. CDR3 length: 16 amino acids. CDR1 is PRHDT, CDR2 FYEKMQ, per germline (reference sequence). The J segment lost 0 bases and the V segment lost 5 bases, leaving 10 bases of the junction unmatched.

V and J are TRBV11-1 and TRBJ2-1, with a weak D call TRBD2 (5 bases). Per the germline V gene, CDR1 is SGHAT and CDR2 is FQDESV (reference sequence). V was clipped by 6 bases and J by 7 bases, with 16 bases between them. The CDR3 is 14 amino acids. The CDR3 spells CASSEIRRKNEQFF. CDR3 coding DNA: TGTGCCAGCAGTGAAATACGGAGGAAGAATGAGCAGTTCTTC.

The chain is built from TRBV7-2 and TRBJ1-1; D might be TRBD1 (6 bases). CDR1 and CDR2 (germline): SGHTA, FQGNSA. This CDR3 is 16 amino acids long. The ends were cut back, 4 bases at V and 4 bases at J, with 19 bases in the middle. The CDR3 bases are TGTGCCAGCAGCTCTAGACAGGCCGCTTCGGGCACTGAAGCTTTCTTT. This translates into CASSSRQAASGTEAFF.

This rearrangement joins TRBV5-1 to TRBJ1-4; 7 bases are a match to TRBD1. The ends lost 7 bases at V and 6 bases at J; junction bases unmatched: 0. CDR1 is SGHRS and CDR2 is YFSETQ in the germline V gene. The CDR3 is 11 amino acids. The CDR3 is CASQGDEKLFF. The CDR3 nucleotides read TGCGCCAGCCAGGGGGATGAAAAACTGTTTTTT.

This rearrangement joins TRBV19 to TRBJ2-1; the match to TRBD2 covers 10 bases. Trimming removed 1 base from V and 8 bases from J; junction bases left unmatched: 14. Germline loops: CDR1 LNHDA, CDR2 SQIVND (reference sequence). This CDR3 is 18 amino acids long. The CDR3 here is CASSIVGKAGGSVDEQFF. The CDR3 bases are TGTGCCAGTAGTATAGTGGGGAAAGCGGGAGGGAGCGTCGATGAGCAGTTCTTC.

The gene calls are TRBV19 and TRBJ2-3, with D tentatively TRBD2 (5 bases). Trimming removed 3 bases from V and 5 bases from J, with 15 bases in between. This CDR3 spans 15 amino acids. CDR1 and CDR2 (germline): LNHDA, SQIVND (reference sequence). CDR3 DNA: TGTGCCAGTAGTATTACGGCGGGTCAGGTAGATACGCAGTATTTT. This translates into CASSITAGQVDTQYF. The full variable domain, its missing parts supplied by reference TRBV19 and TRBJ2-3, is DGGITQSPKYLFRKEGQNVTLSCEQNLNHDAMYWYRQDPGQGLRLIYYSQIVNDFQKGDIAEGYSVSREKKESFPLTVTSAQKNPTAFYLCASSITAGQVDTQYFGPGTRLTVL.

The CDR3 is CASSVVGTSEETQYF. CDR3 DNA sequence: TGTGCCAGCAGCGTAGTAGGGACATCGGAAGAGACCCAGTACTTC. This sequence joins TRBV9 and TRBJ2-5; possibly TRBD1 for D (6 bases). CDR3 length equals 15 residues. CDR1 is SGDLS and CDR2 is YYNGEE in the germline V gene. The V end lost 0 bases, the J end lost 3 bases, and 12 bases lay between the germline ends.

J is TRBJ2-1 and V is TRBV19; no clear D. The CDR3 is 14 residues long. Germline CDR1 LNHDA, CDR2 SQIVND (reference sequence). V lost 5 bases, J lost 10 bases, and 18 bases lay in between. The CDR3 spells CASSPRLDLREQFF. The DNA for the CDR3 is TGTGCCAGTAGTCCCAGACTGGATTTAAGAGAGCAGTTCTTC. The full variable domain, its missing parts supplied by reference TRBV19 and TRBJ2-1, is DGGITQSPKYLFRKEGQNVTLSCEQNLNHDAMYWYRQDPGQGLRLIYYSQIVNDFQKGDIAEGYSVSREKKESFPLTVTSAQKNPTAFYLCASSPRLDLREQFFGPGTRLTVL.